One and the same sample provided the 28 T cell receptor beta chains below, sequenced in a study of shared clonotypes between healthy human individuals. Some clones are missing from TCRdb's copy, which holds only in-frame ones; the method was immunoSEQ multiplex PCR. The sample lists roughly 1,500,000 clones; approximately 98.5% were seen once. Sequencing was performed on naive CD4+ T cells sorted from blood. Subset noted: CD45RA+ positively selected. The receptors derive from a man younger than 45 in good health.

The chain couples TRBV30 to TRBJ2-6; TRBD1 matches at 7 bases. The V gene end was trimmed by 8 bases and the J gene end by 2 bases; junction bases not matched to a gene: 6. Germline CDR1 GTSNPN, CDR2 SVGIG (reference sequence). This CDR3 comprises 14 residues. CDR3 sequence: CAGTGVPGANVLTF. DNA for the CDR3: TGTGCCGGAACAGGGGTCCCTGGGGCCAACGTCCTGACTTTC. Looking up the rest from reference TRBV30 and TRBJ2-6 gives the full variable domain: SQTIHQWPATLVQPVGSPLSLECTVEGTSNPNLYWYRQAAGRGLQLLFYSVGIGQISSEVPQNLSASRPQDRQFILSSKKLLLSDSGFYLCAGTGVPGANVLTFGAGSRLTVL.

Here the CDR3 DNA reads TGTGCCAGCAGCCAAGACCGGACTAGCGGGAAATACGAGCAGTACTTC. Its protein is CASSQDRTSGKYEQYF. The V and J genes are TRBV14 and TRBJ2-7; 12 nucleotides align to TRBD2. J lost 4 bases, V lost 0 bases, and 4 bases had no gene match. The CDR3 has 16 amino acids. Germline assignment: CDR1 SGHDN and CDR2 FVKESK.

J is TRBJ1-5 and V is TRBV28; 7 bases are a match to TRBD1. Germline values: CDR1 MDHEN, CDR2 SYDVKM. The CDR3 has 11 amino acids. After removal of 5 bases from V and 11 bases from J, the junction contained 3 bases not matched to a gene. CDR3 in DNA: TGTGCCAGCAGTCAGACAGGGACCCAGCATTTT. It translates to CASSQTGTQHF.

The chain combines TRBV7-9 with TRBJ1-2; D remains unclear. This CDR3 is built from 14 residues. The V end lost 2 bases, the J end lost 4 bases, and 11 bases lay between the germline ends. Per the germline V gene, CDR1 is SEHNR and CDR2 is FQNEAQ (reference sequence). As DNA, the CDR3 is TGTGCCAGCAGCTTAAGTATACCCCTCTATGGCTACACCTTC. Translation: CASSLSIPLYGYTF. Variable domain in full (rest from reference TRBV7-9 and TRBJ1-2): DTGVSQNPRHKITKRGQNVTFRCDPISEHNRLYWYRQTLGQGPEFLTYFQNEAQLEKSRLLSDRFSAERPKGSFSTLEIQRTEQGDSAMYLCASSLSIPLYGYTFGSGTRLTVV.

With respect to this clone: Distinct nucleotide sequences in the sample also encode this CDR3. The chain recombines TRBV5-4 with TRBJ2-7; 14 bases agree with TRBD2. CDR1 SGHNT and CDR2 YYREEE come from the germline V gene (reference sequence). The junction had 5 bases not matched to a gene; V was cut back by 4 bases and J by 5 bases. The CDR3 runs to 15 residues. The CDR3 region is CASSGGTSGSHEQYF. The CDR3 region has the DNA TGTGCCAGCAGCGGGGGGACTAGCGGGAGTCACGAGCAGTACTTC.

The rearrangement joins TRBV27 to TRBJ1-4; D is uncertain. This CDR3 has 9 amino acids. CDR1 is MNHEY, CDR2 SMNVEV, per germline (reference sequence). Trimming shortened V by 5 bases and J by 8 bases, and 0 bases separated the two germline ends. DNA for the CDR3: TGTGCCAGCAGTGAAAAACTGTTTTTT. Its translation is CASSEKLFF.

The chain has TRBV9 and TRBJ1-2; D gene uncertain. The CDR3 totals 13 residues. The V end was cut by 6 bases, the J end by 5 bases, with 14 bases between. The germline V gene encodes CDR1 SGDLS and CDR2 YYNGEE. The CDR3 spells CASNGLSRYGYTF. In DNA form, the CDR3 reads TGTGCCAGCAATGGGCTTTCGAGGTATGGCTACACCTTC.

The chain combines TRBV10-1 with TRBJ2-5; D is possibly TRBD2 (6 bases). The CDR3 has 16 amino acids. V lost 0 bases to trimming and J lost 3 bases, with 14 bases between them. Germline V gene lookup returns CDR1 WNHNN and CDR2 SYGVQD (reference sequence). CDR3 residues: CASSESHGSGEETQYF. CDR3 nucleotides: TGCGCCAGCAGTGAGTCCCACGGGAGTGGGGAAGAGACCCAGTACTTC.

V is TRBV5-1 and J is TRBJ2-7; possible D gene TRBD1, 6 bases. The V end was cut by 2 bases, the J end by 3 bases, with 18 bases between. The germline CDR1 and CDR2 sequences are SGHRS and YFSETQ. The CDR3 sequence is 16 residues long. The CDR3 region is CASSFRQAWLDYEQYF. The CDR3 region has the DNA TGCGCCAGCAGCTTCCGACAGGCGTGGTTGGACTACGAGCAGTACTTC.

The chain carries TRBV5-1 and TRBJ2-1; 8 bases fit TRBD1. The V segment lost 0 bases and the J segment 2 bases; nucleotides outside the gene matches: 4. The CDR3 length is 16 residues. Germline CDR1 reads SGHRS; CDR2 reads YFSETQ. The CDR3 loop reads CASSLVVQGAYNEQFF. The CDR3 DNA sequence: TGCGCCAGCAGCTTGGTAGTACAGGGGGCCTACAATGAGCAGTTCTTC.

Regarding this clone: One end of the junction is discordant with germline, which a read error may explain. The genes are TRBV11-3 and TRBJ2-7; D ambiguous. Germline CDR1 reads SGHNT; CDR2 reads YENEEA. CDR3 length equals 18 residues. Here the CDR3 DNA reads TGTGCCAGCAGCTTACCCTTTTCGGTCCAAAATTCCTCCGACGAGCAGTACTTC. Protein sequence: CASSLPFSVQNSSDEQYF.

This clone was recorded once. The genes are TRBV18 and TRBJ1-5; possibly TRBD1 for D (6 bases). The CDR3 is made up of 17 amino acids. The germline V and J ends were trimmed by 2 bases and 3 bases, with 17 bases remaining between them. CDR1 is KGHSH and CDR2 is LQKENI in the germline V gene. The CDR3 loop reads CASSPIGGGAVNQPQHF. The CDR3 DNA is TGTGCCAGCTCACCAATCGGGGGGGGCGCCGTCAATCAGCCCCAGCATTTT.

The chain is built from TRBV27 and TRBJ2-1; 10 bases agree with TRBD2. Germline V gives CDR1 MNHEY, CDR2 SMNVEV (reference sequence). There are 15 residues in the CDR3. The V gene end was trimmed by 3 bases and the J gene end by 8 bases; junction bases not matched to a gene: 7. The CDR3 sequence is CASSFASGRGDEQFF. In DNA form, the CDR3 reads TGTGCCAGCAGTTTTGCCAGCGGGAGGGGGGATGAGCAGTTCTTC.

The V gene is TRBV11-2, the J gene TRBJ1-5; D gene ambiguous. This CDR3 is built from 15 residues. V dropped 1 base and J dropped 3 bases, with 10 bases sitting between them. Germline CDR1 is SGHAT and CDR2 is FQNNGV. The CDR3 sequence is CASSLGVKDNQPQHF. The CDR3 bases are TGTGCCAGCAGCTTAGGAGTCAAAGACAATCAGCCCCAGCATTTT.

This CDR3 reads CASSAGGLADTQYF. The CDR3 DNA reads as TGTGCCAGCAGCGCGGGGGGGCTTGCAGATACGCAGTATTTT. The rearrangement links TRBV7-9 to TRBJ2-3, with 9 bases fitting TRBD2. V was pared by 5 bases and J by 4 bases, with 4 bases of the junction left unmatched. The CDR3 totals 14 residues. CDR1 SEHNR and CDR2 FQNEAQ come from the germline V gene (reference sequence).

The chain recombines TRBV5-1 with TRBJ2-7; no firm D call. The CDR3 is 15 amino acids. Trimming removed 5 bases from V and 0 bases from J, with 15 bases in between. Germline lookup yields CDR1 SGHRS and CDR2 YFSETQ. CDR3 amino acids: CASSDDPTSSYEQYF. The CDR3 nucleotides read TGCGCCAGCAGTGATGATCCGACGAGCTCCTACGAGCAGTACTTC.

This chain connects TRBV6-5 to TRBJ2-1; D unresolved. Per the germline V gene, CDR1 is MNHEY and CDR2 is SVGAGI. The CDR3 sequence is 14 residues long. The V and J ends lost 4 bases and 5 bases respectively, with 12 bases between them. The CDR3 loop is CASSSLTANNEQFF. The CDR3 coding sequence is TGTGCCAGCAGTTCCTTAACGGCGAACAATGAGCAGTTCTTC.

This chain joins TRBV6-1 and TRBJ2-7, with unresolved D. Germline V gene sequence: CDR1 MNHNS, CDR2 SASEGT. Between the trimmed V and J ends, which lost 4 bases and 3 bases, there was a span of 13 bases. The CDR3 extends over 14 amino acids. The CDR3 DNA reads as TGTGCCAGCAGTGGCCAACTGGCAGGCTACGAGCAGTACTTC. It specifies CASSGQLAGYEQYF.

As regards this clone: Other DNA sequences in the sample encode the same CDR3. The chain carries TRBV7-2 and TRBJ2-7; no clear D gene. In germline, CDR1 is SGHTA, CDR2 FQGNSA. Trimming pared 3 bases from V and 3 bases from J, leaving 6 bases between. The CDR3 runs 12 residues. CDR3 loop: CASSLGFYEQYF. Here the CDR3 DNA reads TGTGCCAGCAGCTTGGGGTTCTACGAGCAGTACTTC.

This sequence joins TRBV28 and TRBJ2-7; D is ambiguous. This CDR3 is built from 15 residues. The V gene's germline CDR1 is MDHEN and CDR2 SYDVKM. V lost 5 bases and J 1 base, leaving 15 bases between the germline ends. This chain's CDR3 is CASSPADGFSYEQYF. The CDR3 DNA follows: TGTGCCAGCAGTCCAGCCGACGGGTTTTCCTACGAGCAGTACTTC.

V usage is TRBV5-1 and J usage is TRBJ2-7; TRBD2 matches at 9 bases. Germline V lookup: CDR1 SGHRS, CDR2 YFSETQ. The CDR3 totals 16 residues. Trimming took 4 bases from V and 5 from J; bases not matched to a gene: 13. As DNA, the CDR3 is TGCGCCAGCAGCACGTTAGCGGGAGCGGACCGCCACGAGCAGTACTTC. This encodes CASSTLAGADRHEQYF.

This clone showed up just once. Other DNA sequences in the sample encode the same CDR3. This chain links TRBV19 with TRBJ1-1; D might be TRBD1 (6 bases). Trimming cost V 3 bases and J 5 bases, with 10 bases left between them. The CDR3 spans 13 residues. Germline V CDR1 and CDR2: LNHDA, SQIVND (reference sequence). Here the CDR3 reads CASSILGGTEAFF. Here the CDR3 DNA reads TGTGCCAGTAGTATTTTAGGGGGAACTGAAGCTTTCTTT.

V and J are TRBV9 and TRBJ2-7; D call uncertain. The CDR3 is 14 residues long. Per the germline V gene, CDR1 is SGDLS and CDR2 is YYNGEE. V dropped 0 bases and J dropped 6 bases, with 13 bases sitting between them. CDR3: CASSVGPKSIEQYF. CDR3 sequence (DNA): TGTGCCAGCAGCGTAGGTCCCAAGAGTATCGAGCAGTACTTC.

The V and J genes are TRBV18 and TRBJ2-7; the match to TRBD1 covers 8 bases. V dropped 4 bases and J dropped 4; count of bases not matched to a gene: 9. The CDR3 totals 15 residues. Looked up from germline, CDR1 is KGHSH and CDR2 is LQKENI. The CDR3 loop is CASSLTGEVGYEQYF. The DNA for the CDR3 is TGTGCCAGCTCACTGACAGGGGAGGTTGGGTACGAGCAGTACTTC.

This chain links TRBV19 with TRBJ1-1; no firm D call. The CDR3 has 18 residues. The ends were cut back, 3 bases at V and 0 bases at J, with 20 bases in the middle. Per the germline V gene, CDR1 is LNHDA and CDR2 is SQIVND (reference sequence). This CDR3 reads CASSMAGRTYQMNTEAFF. CDR3 DNA: TGTGCCAGTAGTATGGCGGGCCGCACATACCAAATGAACACTGAAGCTTTCTTT. Full variable domain (rest looked up from reference TRBV19 and TRBJ1-1): DGGITQSPKYLFRKEGQNVTLSCEQNLNHDAMYWYRQDPGQGLRLIYYSQIVNDFQKGDIAEGYSVSREKKESFPLTVTSAQKNPTAFYLCASSMAGRTYQMNTEAFFGQGTRLTVV.

This clone occurred once. The CDR3 nucleotides read TGTGCCACCAGCAGAGGGAAGACAGGGGGCCTGGCAAATGAAAAACTGTTTTTT. Protein: CATSRGKTGGLANEKLFF. This chain joins TRBV15 and TRBJ1-4; TRBD1 matches 10 bases. The CDR3 runs 18 residues. Germline CDR1 reads LNHNV; CDR2 reads YYDKDF (reference sequence). With V trimmed by 1 base and J by 5 bases, 10 bases remained unmatched.

The chain uses TRBV19 and TRBJ1-1; TRBD1 matches at 7 bases. CDR3 length: 13 amino acids. CDR1 and CDR2 (germline): LNHDA, SQIVND (reference sequence). Trimming removed 4 bases from V and 5 bases from J; junction bases left unmatched: 4. CDR3 protein: CASSNRGGTEAFF. The CDR3 DNA reads as TGTGCCAGTAGTAACAGGGGAGGTACTGAAGCTTTCTTT.

The chain employs TRBV6-5 and TRBJ2-1, with TRBD2 matching over 9 bases. Germline V CDR1 and CDR2: MNHEY, SVGAGI. V was clipped by 6 bases and J by 15 bases; unmatched bases: 18. CDR3 size: 15 residues. CDR3 sequence reads: CASSSTPGLATEWFF. The CDR3, as DNA: TGTGCCAGCAGCTCCACTCCGGGACTAGCAACGGAGTGGTTCTTC.